A single sample is the source of the 22 T cell receptor beta chains below, sequenced in a study of blood T cell repertoires in COVID-19. Clones were read by immunoSEQ multiplex PCR, and TCRdb kept only the in-frame ones, dropping some. The data contain about 47,000 clones, approximately 84% of them seen just once; the ten biggest clones take up approximately 2.4%. Sequencing was carried out using peripheral blood. These receptors were obtained from a man between 45 and 60 years old with acute or convalescent COVID-19.

The chain employs TRBV13 and TRBJ2-7; 8 bases line up with TRBD1. Looked up from germline, CDR1 is PRHDT and CDR2 is FYEKMQ (reference sequence). The CDR3 length is 15 residues. After removal of 7 bases from V and 0 bases from J, the junction contained 8 bases not matched to a gene. The CDR3 is CASNVRTGSSYEQYF. CDR3 DNA: TGTGCCAGCAACGTTCGGACAGGGAGCTCCTACGAGCAGTACTTC.

CDR3 residues: CAWSGSGFHEQYF. The DNA for the CDR3 is TGTGCCTGGAGCGGTTCAGGGTTTCACGAGCAGTACTTC. The chain joins TRBV30 to TRBJ2-7; D is possibly TRBD1 (5 bases). This CDR3 contains 13 residues. V lost 3 bases to trimming and J lost 5 bases, with 14 bases between them. Germline CDR1 reads GTSNPN; CDR2 reads SVGIG (reference sequence).

The chain combines TRBV11-2 with TRBJ1-4, with D hard to call. Looked up from germline, CDR1 is SGHAT and CDR2 is FQNNGV. The CDR3 sequence is 13 residues long. V was pared by 4 bases and J by 4 bases, with 7 bases between. The CDR3 loop reads CASSYSVNEKLFF. The CDR3 DNA sequence: TGTGCCAGCAGCTATAGTGTTAATGAAAAACTGTTTTTT.

The chain has TRBV2 and TRBJ1-2; a possible D gene is TRBD1 (5 bases). Trimming left V 3 bases short and J 2 bases short, with 7 bases between. The CDR3 has 13 residues. Per germline, CDR1 SNHLY and CDR2 FYNNEI. The CDR3, as DNA: TGTGCCAGCAGTGACGGGGGGAACTATGGCTACACCTTC. Translating it yields CASSDGGNYGYTF. Full variable domain (remainder filled in from reference TRBV2 and TRBJ1-2): EPEVTQTPSHQVTQMGQEVILRCVPISNHLYFYWYRQILGQKVEFLVSFYNNEISEKSEIFDDQFSVERPDGSNFTLKIRSTKLEDSAMYFCASSDGGNYGYTFGSGTRLTVV.

The genes are TRBV30 and TRBJ1-2; perhaps TRBD1 as D (6 bases). V was shortened by 5 bases and J by 8 bases, with 18 bases between the two germline ends. This CDR3 has 13 amino acids. Germline loops: CDR1 GTSNPN, CDR2 SVGIG (reference sequence). This chain's CDR3 is CAWGLLWGTGYTF. The CDR3 coding sequence is TGTGCCTGGGGTCTCCTTTGGGGGACAGGCTACACCTTC.

The chain links TRBV3-1 (or the pseudogene TRBV3-2) to TRBJ1-1; D gene unclear. The V gene's germline CDR1 is LGHDT and CDR2 YNNKEL (reference sequence). Trimming cost V 1 base and J 2 bases, with 8 bases left between them. CDR3 size: 14 residues. CDR3 nucleotides: TGTGCCAGCAGCCAAGTCCCGGGTAACACTGAAGCTTTCTTT. Translated: CASSQVPGNTEAFF.

This clone was recorded only once. The V call is TRBV3-1 (or the pseudogene TRBV3-2), the J call TRBJ2-1, with TRBD2 matching 12 bases. The V and J ends lost 6 bases and 7 bases, in that order; junction bases with no gene match: 7. The length of the CDR3 is 15 residues. CDR1 is LGHDT, CDR2 YNNKEL, per germline (reference sequence). CDR3 protein: CASSRLAGAGNEQFF. CDR3 nucleotide sequence: TGTGCCAGCAGTCGACTAGCGGGGGCGGGGAATGAGCAGTTCTTC.

The rearrangement uses TRBV19 and TRBJ2-1; TRBD2 aligns across 8 bases. J was trimmed by 12 bases and V by 4 bases; bases with no gene match: 14. CDR1 and CDR2 (germline): LNHDA, SQIVND (reference sequence). The CDR3 sequence is 15 residues long. The CDR3 DNA reads as TGTGCCAGTAGTAACCCGGGACTAGGAACCCCGGGGCAGTTCTTC. Translated, it gives CASSNPGLGTPGQFF.

V and J are TRBV27 and TRBJ1-5; 9 nucleotides agree with TRBD1. Germline CDR1 is MNHEY and CDR2 is SMNVEV (reference sequence). V was pared by 5 bases and J by 4 bases, with 9 bases of the junction left unmatched. The CDR3 has 16 residues. The CDR3 sequence: CASSQGTGRVNQPQHF. The CDR3 DNA sequence: TGTGCCAGCAGTCAAGGGACAGGGAGGGTAAATCAGCCCCAGCATTTT.

The chain has TRBV7-3 and TRBJ2-1; 9 bases align to TRBD2. In germline, CDR1 is SGHTA, CDR2 FQGTGA. Losses at the gene ends were 5 bases for V and 6 bases for J; bases not matched to a gene: 17. The length of the CDR3 is 18 residues. CDR3 bases: TGTGCCAGCAGCCCCTGGGGGCTAGCGGGGCCCACTACCAATGAGCAGTTCTTC. Its protein is CASSPWGLAGPTTNEQFF. Full variable domain (outside the CDR3, taken from reference TRBV7-3 and TRBJ2-1): GAGVSQTPSNKVTEKGKYVELRCDPISGHTALYWYRQSLGQGPEFLIYFQGTGAADDSGLPNDRFFAVRPEGSVSTLKIQRTERGDSAVYLCASSPWGLAGPTTNEQFFGPGTRLTVL.

J is TRBJ1-2 and V is TRBV5-6, with 7 bases lining up with TRBD1. Germline V gene lookup returns CDR1 SGHDT and CDR2 YYEEEE. J lost 2 bases, V lost 0 bases, and 4 bases had no gene match. This CDR3 has 15 amino acids. This CDR3 reads CASSLAGQENYGYTF. The CDR3 DNA reads as TGTGCCAGCAGCTTGGCCGGACAGGAGAACTATGGCTACACCTTC.

This sequence joins TRBV4-1 and TRBJ1-6; D is possibly TRBD1 (6 bases). Deletions cut 0 bases from V and 0 bases from J, with 15 bases between. Germline values: CDR1 MGHRA, CDR2 YSYEKL. The length of the CDR3 is 19 residues. The DNA of the CDR3 is TGCGCCAGCAGCCAAGAAGGCGGACAAGGGGGCTCCTATAATTCACCCCTCCACTTT. Translated, it gives CASSQEGGQGGSYNSPLHF.

The rearrangement joins TRBV29-1 to TRBJ1-2; no clear D. Trimming left V 2 bases short and J 4 bases short, with 8 bases between. Germline values: CDR1 SQVTM, CDR2 ANQGSEA. The length of the CDR3 is 12 residues. For the CDR3, the DNA is TGCAGCGTTGAACTGGGAGGCTATGGCTACACCTTC. Its translation: CSVELGGYGYTF.

This clone has just one count. CDR3 protein: CASSFLSGYSYEQYF. CDR3 nucleotide sequence: TGTGCCAGCAGTTTTCTTTCGGGGTACTCCTACGAGCAGTACTTC. This sequence joins TRBV27 and TRBJ2-7, with D perhaps matching TRBD2 (5 bases). Trimming took 3 bases from V and 0 from J, leaving 12 bases between them. This CDR3 has 15 amino acids. From germline, CDR1 is MNHEY and CDR2 SMNVEV (reference sequence).

The J gene is TRBJ2-7, the V gene TRBV6-5; the D gene is possibly TRBD1 (7 bases). The germline CDR1 and CDR2 sequences are MNHEY and SVGAGI. This CDR3 has 14 residues. The V gene lost 10 bases and the J gene lost 1 base, with 17 bases spanning the gap. The CDR3 sequence: CATRFQGGSYEQYF. In DNA form, the CDR3 reads TGTGCCACCCGGTTTCAGGGGGGTTCCTACGAGCAGTACTTC.

The chain has TRBV27 and TRBJ2-2; 7 bases are shared with TRBD2. Germline V CDR1 and CDR2: MNHEY, SMNVEV (reference sequence). V shed 3 bases and J 5 bases; nucleotides not matched to a gene: 3. This CDR3 spans 14 amino acids. DNA of the CDR3: TGTGCCAGCAGTTTCGGCGGGAGTACCGGGGAGCTGTTTTTT. Translation gives CASSFGGSTGELFF.

This chain connects TRBV11-1 to TRBJ2-1; D is possibly TRBD2 (6 bases). The CDR3 is 16 amino acids. Trimming stripped 1 base from V and 4 bases from J, with 14 bases between. The V gene's germline CDR1 is SGHAT and CDR2 FQDESV (reference sequence). This chain's CDR3 is CASSLDIFSGYNEQFF. Written as DNA, the CDR3 is TGTGCCAGCAGCTTAGATATTTTTAGCGGATACAATGAGCAGTTCTTC.

V gene TRBV28 combines with J gene TRBJ2-5, with D maybe TRBD1 (5 bases). Per germline, CDR1 MDHEN and CDR2 SYDVKM. The CDR3 spans 14 residues. V lost 6 bases and J 3 bases, leaving 14 bases between the germline ends. The CDR3 DNA reads as TGTGCCAGCAGCGGAAGGGGTCTGGAAGAGACCCAGTACTTC. Protein product: CASSGRGLEETQYF.

This chain joins TRBV4-1 and TRBJ2-7, with 14 nucleotides matching TRBD2. This CDR3 has 20 residues. Trimming removed 0 bases from V and 0 bases from J; junction bases left unmatched: 10. Germline V CDR1 and CDR2: MGHRA, YSYEKL. CDR3 bases: TGCGCCAGCAGCCAAGACCGTTTGACTAGCGGGAGGGAGAGCTCCTACGAGCAGTACTTC. It codes for CASSQDRLTSGRESSYEQYF.

The chain employs TRBV30 and TRBJ1-3; D remains ambiguous. V gave up 0 bases and J gave up 1 base, with 7 bases separating them. This CDR3 has 14 residues. The germline V gene has CDR1 GTSNPN and CDR2 SVGIG (reference sequence). The CDR3 nucleotides are TGTGCCTGGAGTGTACAGCTATCTGGAAACACCATATATTTT. Translating gives CAWSVQLSGNTIYF. Full variable domain (missing parts from reference TRBV30 and TRBJ1-3): SQTIHQWPATLVQPVGSPLSLECTVEGTSNPNLYWYRQAAGRGLQLLFYSVGIGQISSEVPQNLSASRPQDRQFILSSKKLLLSDSGFYLCAWSVQLSGNTIYFGEGSWLTVV.

The chain has TRBV14 and TRBJ2-4, with 7 bases lining up with TRBD1. V gave up 0 bases and J gave up 6 bases; unmatched junction bases: 2. Germline values: CDR1 SGHDN, CDR2 FVKESK. This CDR3 is 14 amino acids long. The CDR3 DNA reads TGTGCCAGCAGCCAAGAGGGACAGCTAAACATTCAGTACTTC. This codes for CASSQEGQLNIQYF.

The chain couples TRBV27 to TRBJ1-1, with D possibly TRBD1 on 6 matching bases. This CDR3 has 12 residues. Germline-derived CDR1 and CDR2 are MNHEY and SMNVEV (reference sequence). The V end lost 4 bases, the J end lost 7 bases, and 10 bases lay between the germline ends. CDR3 protein: CASSSSGVEAFF. The CDR3 DNA reads as TGTGCCAGCAGTTCATCAGGGGTTGAAGCTTTCTTT.